This T cell receptor beta chain was sequenced during a study of a mutant IDH1 vaccine in newly diagnosed glioma. Study details: Treated patients, averaging approximately 40 years, were roughly 60% male and about 38% female.

Overall study findings and caveats: Altogether, around 95% of patients exhibited vaccine-induced immune responses.

Time point defined: week 35, safety follow-up. Every vaccination contained 300 ug of the mutant IDH1 20-mer peptide and was paired with topical imiquimod. Sequencing was performed with immunoSEQ multiplex PCR; in TCRdb, only in-frame clones are kept and a portion is missing. The sample has around 45,000 clones, roughly 91% seen once. With regard to this clone: The antigen remains unidentified.

This CDR3 is built from 14 residues. Germline CDR1 MDHEN, CDR2 SYDVKM. The ends lost 7 bases at V and 6 bases at J; junction bases unmatched: 7. The sequence was obtained from a woman aged 40-49 years with glioma. The J gene is TRBJ1-4, the V gene TRBV28; 8 bases fit TRBD1. The sample consisted of PBMCs, taken from a glioma patient whose treatment included an IDH1 peptide vaccine. CDR3 amino acids: CASKSTGAYEKLFF. The CDR3, as DNA: TGTGCCAGCAAGTCGACAGGGGCTTATGAAAAACTGTTTTTT.